A single sample gave rise to the 31 T cell receptor beta chains below, sequenced in a study of OX40 agonist ivuxolimab in advanced cancers. TCRdb's table, derived via immunoSEQ multiplex PCR, lists solely in-frame clones and lacks some. The sample has fewer than 85,000 clones, around four fifths seen once; the top ten hold around 2%. This specimen consisted of CD4+ or CD8+ T cells sorted from blood, obtained in a trial of the OX40 agonist ivuxolimab. The receptor source for this set is an adult with an advanced solid tumor such as melanoma, head and neck, liver or kidney cancer.

The V call is TRBV7-2, the J call TRBJ2-5; TRBD2 is a possible D gene (7 bases). The germline V and J ends were trimmed by 1 base and 2 bases, with 14 bases remaining between them. The CDR3 covers 16 residues. Per the germline V gene, CDR1 is SGHTA and CDR2 is FQGNSA. The CDR3 region has the DNA TGTGCCAGCAGCTTAGTTGGGGGGGCCCGACAAGAGACCCAGTACTTC. This sequence encodes CASSLVGGARQETQYF.

This clone came up a few times. The chain uses TRBV19 and TRBJ2-3, with 10 positions matching TRBD1. Trimming took 5 bases from V and 2 from J; bases not matched to a gene: 7. The CDR3 totals 16 residues. Germline V CDR1 and CDR2: LNHDA, SQIVND (reference sequence). The CDR3: CASSLKTGGVTDTQYF. The CDR3 nucleotides read TGTGCCAGTAGTCTCAAGACAGGGGGCGTCACAGATACGCAGTATTTT.

In the case of this clone: The same CDR3 can be traced to other DNA sequences in this sample. DNA of the CDR3: TGCGCCAGCAGCTTGGAGGCTAACTATGGCTACACCTTC. Protein sequence: CASSLEANYGYTF. This chain joins TRBV5-1 and TRBJ1-2, with D unclear. The ends were cut back, 0 bases at V and 0 bases at J, with 3 bases in the middle. The CDR3 length is 13 residues. In germline, CDR1 is SGHRS, CDR2 YFSETQ.

The J gene is TRBJ2-2, the V gene TRBV6-1; TRBD2 matches at 12 bases. Germline V gene lookup returns CDR1 MNHNS and CDR2 SASEGT. The V segment lost 4 bases and the J segment 3 bases; nucleotides outside the gene matches: 3. The CDR3 is 16 amino acids. CDR3 bases: TGTGCCAGCAGTGTCCGACTAGCGGGGGACACCGGGGAGCTGTTTTTT. It yields the protein CASSVRLAGDTGELFF.

The chain couples TRBV29-1 to TRBJ2-7; possibly TRBD2 for D (6 bases). The V gene's germline CDR1 is SQVTM and CDR2 ANQGSEA. This CDR3 has 14 amino acids. Trimming cost V 6 bases and J 3 bases, with 18 bases left between them. The CDR3 bases are TGCAGCGTAGTGGCCGGGACTGGATTCTACGAGCAGTACTTC. It translates to CSVVAGTGFYEQYF.

The chain links TRBV6-6 to TRBJ2-1; 8 bases fit TRBD2. Trimming removed 6 bases from V and 4 bases from J; junction bases left unmatched: 11. Germline V gene lookup returns CDR1 MNHNY and CDR2 SVGAGI (reference sequence). This CDR3 has 16 amino acids. The CDR3 reads CASSTRAGGSYNEQFF. DNA of the CDR3: TGTGCCAGCAGCACCAGGGCGGGGGGATCGTACAATGAGCAGTTCTTC.

The chain joins TRBV7-3 to TRBJ2-5, with 9 nucleotides matching TRBD1. The V and J ends lost 3 bases and 8 bases, in that order; junction bases with no gene match: 10. This CDR3 region has 15 residues. Germline V gene lookup returns CDR1 SGHTA and CDR2 FQGTGA. The CDR3 sequence is CASSLTGGIGQTQYF. Written as DNA, the CDR3 is TGTGCCAGCAGCTTGACAGGGGGGATCGGCCAAACCCAGTACTTC. The full variable domain, its missing parts supplied by reference TRBV7-3 and TRBJ2-5, is GAGVSQTPSNKVTEKGKYVELRCDPISGHTALYWYRQSLGQGPEFLIYFQGTGAADDSGLPNDRFFAVRPEGSVSTLKIQRTERGDSAVYLCASSLTGGIGQTQYFGPGTRLLVL.

V and J are TRBV2 and TRBJ1-1, with D perhaps TRBD1 (6 bases). The CDR3 is 15 residues long. Germline V gives CDR1 SNHLY, CDR2 FYNNEI. The V end lost 5 bases, the J end lost 1 base, and 14 bases lay between the germline ends. For the CDR3, the DNA is TGTGCCAGCAGTTTGGGGCCGACAGGGAACACTGAAGCTTTCTTT. It yields the protein CASSLGPTGNTEAFF.

The V gene is TRBV14, the J gene TRBJ2-7; 8 positions match TRBD1. Per germline, CDR1 SGHDN and CDR2 FVKESK. V gave up 4 bases and J gave up 3 bases; unmatched junction bases: 14. This CDR3 comprises 17 residues. CDR3 sequence reads: CASSLRQGTMSYYEQYF. CDR3 sequence (DNA): TGTGCCAGCAGCCTACGACAGGGGACCATGTCTTACTACGAGCAGTACTTC.

The V call is TRBV19, the J call TRBJ2-1; perhaps TRBD2 as D (5 bases). This CDR3 has 13 amino acids. Between the trimmed V and J ends, which lost 4 bases and 10 bases, there was a span of 14 bases. The germline V gene has CDR1 LNHDA and CDR2 SQIVND (reference sequence). The CDR3 nucleotides are TGTGCCAGTAGTACCTACGGGGAGACCGAGCAGTTCTTC. It encodes CASSTYGETEQFF.

V usage is TRBV7-2 and J usage is TRBJ2-5; TRBD1 agrees at 7 bases. The tail of the sequence fits TRBJ2-7 better, so the J call may be wrong. The CDR3 has 13 residues. The germline V gene has CDR1 SGHTA and CDR2 FQGNSA. The CDR3 region is CASSDPGQNEQYF. CDR3 in DNA: TGTGCCAGCAGCGATCCGGGACAGAACGAGCAGTACTTC.

The chain employs TRBV21-1 and TRBJ2-1; the listed D gene, TRBD1, was not tested against the DNA. TRBV21-1 corresponds to a pseudogene. CDR3 length: 19 amino acids. CDR3 sequence: CASSKEQGEQIFLWNEQFF. In DNA form, the CDR3 reads TGTGCCAGCAGCAAAGAGCAAGGGGAACAGATCTTCCTTTGGAATGAGCAGTTCTTC.

The chain joins TRBV19 to TRBJ1-5; no definite D call. CDR3 length equals 15 residues. V gave up 3 bases and J gave up 6 bases, with 15 bases separating them. Germline V gene sequence: CDR1 LNHDA, CDR2 SQIVND (reference sequence). The CDR3 loop reads CASSMGRSGGQPQHF. The CDR3 region has the DNA TGTGCCAGTAGTATGGGAAGGTCAGGCGGTCAGCCCCAGCATTTT.

The chain recombines TRBV9 with TRBJ2-2; possibly TRBD1 for D (6 bases). V lost 5 bases and J 2 bases, leaving 13 bases between the germline ends. CDR1 and CDR2 from the germline V gene are SGDLS and YYNGEE. This CDR3 is 15 amino acids long. CDR3 DNA: TGTGCCAGCAGTCGAACAGGGATAAACACCGGGGAGCTGTTTTTT. Translation gives CASSRTGINTGELFF.

This chain links TRBV7-8 with TRBJ1-4; weak D call: TRBD1 (6 bases). Looked up from germline, CDR1 is SGHVS and CDR2 is FQNEAQ. The CDR3 sequence is 16 residues long. The germline V and J ends were trimmed by 5 bases and 2 bases, with 15 bases remaining between them. The CDR3: CASSLPPGVTNEKLFF. In DNA, the CDR3 is TGTGCCAGCAGCCTTCCTCCAGGGGTGACTAATGAAAAACTGTTTTTT.

In DNA form, the CDR3 reads TGCGCCAGCAGCCAAAACTTGGGACTAGCGGGGGCATATACGCAGTATTTT. Translated, it gives CASSQNLGLAGAYTQYF. V usage is TRBV4-3 and J usage is TRBJ2-3; 14 positions match TRBD2. J gave up 7 bases and V 2 bases, and 8 bases lay outside the gene matches. CDR3 length: 17 amino acids. Germline CDR1 reads LGHNA; CDR2 reads YSLEER.

The sample holds a few counts of this clone. The chain uses TRBV7-2 and TRBJ1-5; weak D call: TRBD1 (6 bases). Trimming took off 3 bases at V and 11 bases at J, with 20 bases between the two ends. The CDR3 loop spans 15 amino acids. Germline CDR1 SGHTA, CDR2 FQGNSA. The CDR3 is CASSLKGGGQSAQHF. CDR3 coding DNA: TGTGCCAGCAGCTTGAAAGGTGGGGGACAATCAGCCCAGCATTTT.

V gene TRBV29-1 combines with J gene TRBJ2-3; the D gene is possibly TRBD1 (6 bases). V lost 0 bases, J lost 4 bases, and 23 bases lay in between. CDR3 size: 18 residues. In germline, CDR1 is SQVTM, CDR2 ANQGSEA. The CDR3 loop reads CSVEERGDRRITSDTQYF. The CDR3 DNA follows: TGCAGCGTTGAAGAGAGGGGAGACAGGAGGATAACGTCAGATACGCAGTATTTT.

This chain links TRBV7-9 with TRBJ1-2, with TRBD1 as a possible D gene (5 bases). The CDR3 runs 18 residues. Germline-derived CDR1 and CDR2 are SEHNR and FQNEAQ (reference sequence). V lost 1 base, J lost 8 bases, and 26 bases lay in between. CDR3 DNA: TGTGCCAGCAGCTTAGATGGGATTCCGGGGGAGGCAGGAGGAGGCTACACCTTC. It yields the protein CASSLDGIPGEAGGGYTF.

This chain connects TRBV7-9 to TRBJ2-1; D could derive from TRBD1 or TRBD2 (5 bases each). Germline CDR1 is SEHNR and CDR2 is FQNEAQ (reference sequence). V lost 3 bases to trimming and J lost 2 bases, with 23 bases between them. CDR3 size: 19 residues. The CDR3 here is CASSFSGRVVGRTYNEQFF. As DNA, the CDR3 is TGTGCCAGCAGCTTTTCAGGGCGGGTGGTCGGGCGTACCTACAATGAGCAGTTCTTC.

The rearrangement links TRBV5-1 to TRBJ1-3, with a weak D call TRBD1 (5 bases). This CDR3 has 13 amino acids. V shed 3 bases and J shed 11 bases, with 15 bases lying between them. Per the germline V gene, CDR1 is SGHRS and CDR2 is YFSETQ. The chain's CDR3 is CASSSPGREAIYF. CDR3 nucleotides: TGCGCCAGCAGCTCGCCGGGGCGGGAGGCCATATATTTT.

The chain couples TRBV28 to TRBJ1-2, with D possibly matching TRBD1 (6 bases). V was shortened by 4 bases and J by 4 bases, with 22 bases between the two germline ends. This CDR3 spans 17 amino acids. Germline lookup yields CDR1 MDHEN and CDR2 SYDVKM. Here the CDR3 DNA reads TGTGCCAGCAGTTCCCAAACCCGCGGGACAAATGTCTATGGCTACACCTTC. Translated, it gives CASSSQTRGTNVYGYTF.

This clone has just one count. This chain joins TRBV7-2 and TRBJ1-2; 7 bases agree with TRBD1. This CDR3 comprises 14 residues. The trim removed 3 bases at V and 4 bases at J, leaving 5 bases unmatched. Germline values: CDR1 SGHTA, CDR2 FQGNSA. CDR3 sequence reads: CASSFDRVSYGYTF. Written as DNA, the CDR3 is TGTGCCAGCAGCTTCGACAGGGTTTCCTATGGCTACACCTTC.

Only a few counts were recorded for this clone. V and J are TRBV9 and TRBJ2-1, with D hard to call. The CDR3 contains 16 residues. CDR1 is SGDLS and CDR2 is YYNGEE in the germline V gene. V gave up 4 bases and J gave up 0 bases, with 14 bases separating them. CDR3: CASSLSSEISYNEQFF. CDR3 bases: TGTGCCAGCAGCCTCTCGTCGGAGATCTCCTACAATGAGCAGTTCTTC.

A remark on this clone: Different DNA sequences within this sample yield the same CDR3. The CDR3: CASSSGGEQFF. CDR3 bases: TGTGCCAGCAGTTCGGGTGGTGAGCAGTTCTTC. This chain links TRBV7-3 with TRBJ2-1, with D uncertain. The CDR3 totals 11 residues. Trimming cost V 6 bases and J 9 bases, with 9 bases left between them. Germline assignment: CDR1 SGHTA and CDR2 FQGTGA.

CDR3 sequence: CSVETGGRVGGYTF. The CDR3 nucleotides read TGCAGCGTTGAAACAGGGGGTCGTGTCGGTGGCTACACCTTC. V gene TRBV29-1 combines with J gene TRBJ1-2; 8 bases fit TRBD1. With 2 bases clipped from V and 7 bases from J, the junction kept 9 bases outside the gene matches. Germline V gene lookup returns CDR1 SQVTM and CDR2 ANQGSEA. The CDR3 is made up of 14 amino acids.

The V call is TRBV7-9, the J call TRBJ1-2; no reliable D call. Trimming shortened V by 1 base and J by 4 bases, and 13 bases separated the two germline ends. This CDR3 region has 15 residues. The germline CDR1 and CDR2 sequences are SEHNR and FQNEAQ (reference sequence). CDR3 loop: CASSLESPLSYGYTF. In DNA form, the CDR3 reads TGTGCCAGCAGCTTAGAGTCACCGCTTTCCTATGGCTACACCTTC. The full variable domain, with the rest looked up from reference TRBV7-9 and TRBJ1-2, is DTGVSQNPRHKITKRGQNVTFRCDPISEHNRLYWYRQTLGQGPEFLTYFQNEAQLEKSRLLSDRFSAERPKGSFSTLEIQRTEQGDSAMYLCASSLESPLSYGYTFGSGTRLTVV.

The J gene is TRBJ1-5, the V gene TRBV28, with D possibly matching TRBD1 (5 bases). There are 16 residues in the CDR3. V lost 5 bases and J lost 6, with 20 bases in between. Germline loops: CDR1 MDHEN, CDR2 SYDVKM. The CDR3 bases are TGTGCCAGCAGTGCAACTGAAGGGTTTGGGGGTCAGCCCCAGCATTTT. The encoded protein is CASSATEGFGGQPQHF.

This clone has only a few counts. CDR3 protein: CASSGQRGQTQYF. In DNA, the CDR3 is TGTGCCAGCTCCGGACAGCGCGGGCAGACCCAGTACTTC. J is TRBJ2-5 and V is TRBV18, with TRBD1 as a possible D gene (6 bases). With 6 bases removed from V and 6 bases from J, the gap between germline ends came to 14 bases. This CDR3 is built from 13 residues. Germline loops: CDR1 KGHSH, CDR2 LQKENI.

DNA for the CDR3: TGTGCCAGCAGCTTAGACAGGCAGGGGCAGTACTTC. Translating it yields CASSLDRQGQYF. The gene calls are TRBV7-2 and TRBJ2-7; D possibly corresponds to TRBD1 (5 bases). The CDR3 consists of 12 residues. Looked up from germline, CDR1 is SGHTA and CDR2 is FQGNSA. V was pared by 1 base and J by 9 bases, with 10 bases between.

This rearrangement joins TRBV9 to TRBJ2-2, with a weak D call TRBD2 (5 bases). The CDR3 is made up of 14 amino acids. Germline V gives CDR1 SGDLS, CDR2 YYNGEE. V shed 0 bases and J shed 6 bases, with 9 bases lying between them. CDR3 sequence (DNA): TGTGCCAGCAGCGTAGCCGGGGTGGCCGGGGAGCTGTTTTTT. It codes for CASSVAGVAGELFF.